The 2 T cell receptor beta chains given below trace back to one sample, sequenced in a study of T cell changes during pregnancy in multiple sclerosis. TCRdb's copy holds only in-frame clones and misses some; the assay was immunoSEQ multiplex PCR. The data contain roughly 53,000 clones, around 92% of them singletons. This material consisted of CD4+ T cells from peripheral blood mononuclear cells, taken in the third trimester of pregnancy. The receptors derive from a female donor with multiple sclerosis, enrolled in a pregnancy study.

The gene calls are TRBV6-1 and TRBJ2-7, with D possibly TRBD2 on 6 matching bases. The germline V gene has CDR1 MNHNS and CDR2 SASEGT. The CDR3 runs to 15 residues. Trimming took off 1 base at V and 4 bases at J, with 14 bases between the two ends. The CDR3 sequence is CASSEGGRDLYEQYF. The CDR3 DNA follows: TGTGCCAGCAGTGAAGGTGGGCGGGATCTTTACGAGCAGTACTTC.

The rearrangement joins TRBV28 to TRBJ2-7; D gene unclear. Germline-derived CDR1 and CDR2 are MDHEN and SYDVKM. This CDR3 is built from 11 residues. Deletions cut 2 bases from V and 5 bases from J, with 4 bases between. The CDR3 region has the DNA TGTGCCAGCAGTTTAAGAGACGAGCAGTACTTC. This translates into CASSLRDEQYF.